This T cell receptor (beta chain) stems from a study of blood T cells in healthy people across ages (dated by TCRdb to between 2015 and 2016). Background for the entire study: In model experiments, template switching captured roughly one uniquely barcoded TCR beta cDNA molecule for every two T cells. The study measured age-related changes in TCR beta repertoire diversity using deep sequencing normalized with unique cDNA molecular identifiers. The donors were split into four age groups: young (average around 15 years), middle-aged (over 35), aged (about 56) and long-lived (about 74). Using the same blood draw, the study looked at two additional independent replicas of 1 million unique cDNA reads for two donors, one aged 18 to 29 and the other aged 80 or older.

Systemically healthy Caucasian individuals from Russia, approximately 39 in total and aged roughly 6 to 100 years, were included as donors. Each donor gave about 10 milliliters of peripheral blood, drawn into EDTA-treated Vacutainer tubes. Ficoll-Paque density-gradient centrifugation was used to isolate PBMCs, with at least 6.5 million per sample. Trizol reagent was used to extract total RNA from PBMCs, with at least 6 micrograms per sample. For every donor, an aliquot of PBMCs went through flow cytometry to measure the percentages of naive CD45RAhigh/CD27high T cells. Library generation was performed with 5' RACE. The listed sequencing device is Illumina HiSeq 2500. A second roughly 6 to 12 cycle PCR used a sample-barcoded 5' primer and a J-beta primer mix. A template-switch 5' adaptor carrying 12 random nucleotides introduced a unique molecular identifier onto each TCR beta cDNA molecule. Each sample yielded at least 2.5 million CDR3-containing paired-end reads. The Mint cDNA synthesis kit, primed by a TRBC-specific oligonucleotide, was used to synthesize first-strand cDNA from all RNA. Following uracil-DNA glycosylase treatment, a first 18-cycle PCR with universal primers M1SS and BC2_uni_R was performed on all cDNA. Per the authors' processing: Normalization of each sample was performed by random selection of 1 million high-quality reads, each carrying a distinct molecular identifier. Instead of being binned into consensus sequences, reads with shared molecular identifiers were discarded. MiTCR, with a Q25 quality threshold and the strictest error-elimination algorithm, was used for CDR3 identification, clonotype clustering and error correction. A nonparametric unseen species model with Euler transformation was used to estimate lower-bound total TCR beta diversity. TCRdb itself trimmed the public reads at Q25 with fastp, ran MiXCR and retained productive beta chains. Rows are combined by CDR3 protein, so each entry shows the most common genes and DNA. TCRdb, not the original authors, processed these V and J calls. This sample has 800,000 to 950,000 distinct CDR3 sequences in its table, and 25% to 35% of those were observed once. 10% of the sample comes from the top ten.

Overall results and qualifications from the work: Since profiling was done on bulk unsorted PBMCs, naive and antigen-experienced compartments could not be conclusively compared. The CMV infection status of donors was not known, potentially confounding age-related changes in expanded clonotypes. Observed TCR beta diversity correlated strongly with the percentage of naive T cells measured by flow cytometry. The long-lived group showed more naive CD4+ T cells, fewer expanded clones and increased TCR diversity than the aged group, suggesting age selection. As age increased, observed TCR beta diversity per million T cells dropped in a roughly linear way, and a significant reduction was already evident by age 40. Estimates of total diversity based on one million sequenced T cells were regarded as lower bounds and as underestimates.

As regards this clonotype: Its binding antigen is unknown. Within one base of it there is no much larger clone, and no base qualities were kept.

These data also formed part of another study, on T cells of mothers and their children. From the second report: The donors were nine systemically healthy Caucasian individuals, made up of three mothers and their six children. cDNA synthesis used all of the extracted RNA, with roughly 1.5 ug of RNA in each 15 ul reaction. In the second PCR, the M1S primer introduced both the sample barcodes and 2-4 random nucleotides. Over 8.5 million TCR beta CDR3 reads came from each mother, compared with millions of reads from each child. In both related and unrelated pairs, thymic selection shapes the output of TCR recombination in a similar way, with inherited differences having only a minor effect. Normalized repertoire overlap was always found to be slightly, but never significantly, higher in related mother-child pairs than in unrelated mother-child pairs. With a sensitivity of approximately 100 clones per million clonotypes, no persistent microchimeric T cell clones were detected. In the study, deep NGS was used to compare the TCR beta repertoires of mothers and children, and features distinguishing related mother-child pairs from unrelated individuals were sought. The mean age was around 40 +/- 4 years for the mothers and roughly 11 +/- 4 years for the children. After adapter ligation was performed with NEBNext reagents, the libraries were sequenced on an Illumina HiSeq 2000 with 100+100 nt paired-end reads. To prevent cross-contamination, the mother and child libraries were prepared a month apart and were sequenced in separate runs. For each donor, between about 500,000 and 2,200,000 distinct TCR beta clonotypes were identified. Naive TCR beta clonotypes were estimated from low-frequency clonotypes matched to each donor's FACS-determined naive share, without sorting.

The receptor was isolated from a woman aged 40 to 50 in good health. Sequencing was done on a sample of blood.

This receptor carries the CDR3 CSGGLATNEQFF. The nucleotide sequence reads as follows: TGCAGCGGGGGACTAGCGACCAATGAGCAGTTCTTC. The chain joins TRBV29-1 to TRBJ2-1; 10 of the junction bases match TRBD2. CDR1 is given as SQVTM and CDR2 as ANQGSEA, both from the germline V gene. Reading from cysteine to phenylalanine, the CDR3 counts 12 amino acids. The entry retains the CDR3 DNA only, 36 bases that are in frame from base 1. V is trimmed back by 7 bases and J by 6 bases, and the junction contains 3 bases that no gene match accounts for.